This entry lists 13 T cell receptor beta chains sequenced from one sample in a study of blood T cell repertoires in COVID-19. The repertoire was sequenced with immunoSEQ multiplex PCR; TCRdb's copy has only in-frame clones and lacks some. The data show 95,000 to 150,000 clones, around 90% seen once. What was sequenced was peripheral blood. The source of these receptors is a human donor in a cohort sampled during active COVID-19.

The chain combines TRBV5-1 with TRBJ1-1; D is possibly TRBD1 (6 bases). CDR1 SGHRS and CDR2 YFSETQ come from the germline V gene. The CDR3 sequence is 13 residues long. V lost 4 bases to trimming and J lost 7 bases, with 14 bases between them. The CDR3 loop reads CASSNQNRDEAFF. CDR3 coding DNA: TGCGCCAGCAGCAATCAAAACAGGGATGAAGCTTTCTTT. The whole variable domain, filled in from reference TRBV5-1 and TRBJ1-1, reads KAGVTQTPRYLIKTRGQQVTLSCSPISGHRSVSWYQQTPGQGLQFLFEYFSETQRNKGNFPGRFSGRQFSNSRSEMNVSTLELGDSALYLCASSNQNRDEAFFGQGTRLTVV.

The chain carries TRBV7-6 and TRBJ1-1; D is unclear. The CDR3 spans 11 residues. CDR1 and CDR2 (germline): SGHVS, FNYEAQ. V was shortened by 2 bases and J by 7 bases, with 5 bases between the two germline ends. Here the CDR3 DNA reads TGTGCCAGCAGCTTATCCGGTGAAGCTTTCTTT. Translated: CASSLSGEAFF.

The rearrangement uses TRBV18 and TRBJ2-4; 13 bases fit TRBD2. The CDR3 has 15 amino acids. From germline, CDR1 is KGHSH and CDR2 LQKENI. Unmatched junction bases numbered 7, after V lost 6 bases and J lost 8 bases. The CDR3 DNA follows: TGTGCCAGCTCTCCCGGACTAGCGGGAGCGGACATTCAGTACTTC. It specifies CASSPGLAGADIQYF.

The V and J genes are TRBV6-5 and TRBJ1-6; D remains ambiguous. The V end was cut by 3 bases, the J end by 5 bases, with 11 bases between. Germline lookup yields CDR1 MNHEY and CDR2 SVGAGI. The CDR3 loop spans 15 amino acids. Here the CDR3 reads CASSYSGGDNSPLHF. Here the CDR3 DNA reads TGTGCCAGCAGTTATTCCGGAGGAGATAATTCACCCCTCCACTTT.

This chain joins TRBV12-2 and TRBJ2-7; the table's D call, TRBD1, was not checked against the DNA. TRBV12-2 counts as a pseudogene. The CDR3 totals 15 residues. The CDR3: CASRSPGQGCYEQYF. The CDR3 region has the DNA TGTGCAAGTCGCTCGCCGGGACAGGGGTGCTACGAGCAGTACTTC.

The CDR3 DNA reads TGTGCCAGCACCACAGGGGGCCGGACTGAAGCTTTCTTT. Translated: CASTTGGRTEAFF. The chain has TRBV6-5 and TRBJ1-1; 9 positions agree with TRBD1. Germline V gives CDR1 MNHEY, CDR2 SVGAGI. The J segment lost 5 bases and the V segment lost 7 bases, leaving 5 bases of the junction unmatched. The CDR3 extends over 13 amino acids.

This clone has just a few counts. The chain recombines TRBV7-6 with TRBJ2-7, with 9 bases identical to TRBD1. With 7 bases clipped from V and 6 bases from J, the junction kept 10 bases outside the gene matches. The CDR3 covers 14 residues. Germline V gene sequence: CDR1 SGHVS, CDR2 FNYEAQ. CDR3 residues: CASNSPGQGGEQYF. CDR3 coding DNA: TGTGCCAGCAACAGCCCGGGACAGGGTGGCGAGCAGTACTTC.

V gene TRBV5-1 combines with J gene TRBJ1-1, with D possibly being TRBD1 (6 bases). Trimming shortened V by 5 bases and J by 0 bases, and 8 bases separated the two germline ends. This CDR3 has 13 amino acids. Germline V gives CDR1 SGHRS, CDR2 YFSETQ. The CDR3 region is CASSDRLNTEAFF. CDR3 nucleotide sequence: TGCGCCAGCAGTGACAGGTTGAACACTGAAGCTTTCTTT.

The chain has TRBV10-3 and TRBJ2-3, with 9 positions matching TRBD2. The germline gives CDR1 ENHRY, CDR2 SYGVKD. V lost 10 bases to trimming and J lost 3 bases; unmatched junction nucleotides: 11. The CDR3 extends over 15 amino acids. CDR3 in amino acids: CASMSGAGGTDTQYF. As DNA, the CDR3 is TGTGCCAGCATGTCTGGAGCGGGGGGAACAGATACGCAGTATTTT.

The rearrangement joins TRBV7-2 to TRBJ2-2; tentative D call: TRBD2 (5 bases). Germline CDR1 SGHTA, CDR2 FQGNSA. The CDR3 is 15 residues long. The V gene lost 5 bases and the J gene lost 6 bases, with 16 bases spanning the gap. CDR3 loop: CASSQLGLVAGELFF. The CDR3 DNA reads TGTGCCAGCAGCCAACTAGGTCTCGTGGCCGGGGAGCTGTTTTTT.

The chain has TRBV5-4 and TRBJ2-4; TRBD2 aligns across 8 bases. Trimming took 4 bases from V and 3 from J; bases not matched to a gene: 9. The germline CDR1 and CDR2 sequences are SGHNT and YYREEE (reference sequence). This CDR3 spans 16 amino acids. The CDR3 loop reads CASSPQEGLGKNIQYF. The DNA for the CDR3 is TGTGCCAGCAGCCCCCAAGAGGGACTAGGCAAAAACATTCAGTACTTC.

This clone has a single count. The CDR3 DNA is TGTGCCAGCAGCTTCCACCAGACAGGGGAACTAAGCTATGGCTACACCTTC. Translating gives CASSFHQTGELSYGYTF. The chain joins TRBV7-9 to TRBJ1-2; 8 bases map to TRBD1. With 3 bases clipped from V and 4 bases from J, the junction kept 13 bases outside the gene matches. Germline V lookup: CDR1 SEHNR, CDR2 FQNEAQ (reference sequence). The CDR3 totals 17 residues.

The CDR3 sequence: CASSPSTGAEQYF. The CDR3 nucleotides read TGTGCCAGCAGCCCATCTACAGGGGCCGAGCAGTACTTC. The chain carries TRBV13 and TRBJ2-7, with 7 bases that match TRBD1. Germline V gives CDR1 PRHDT, CDR2 FYEKMQ (reference sequence). CDR3 length: 13 residues. Germline trimming cut 5 bases from V and 6 bases from J; bases unmatched to any gene: 7.